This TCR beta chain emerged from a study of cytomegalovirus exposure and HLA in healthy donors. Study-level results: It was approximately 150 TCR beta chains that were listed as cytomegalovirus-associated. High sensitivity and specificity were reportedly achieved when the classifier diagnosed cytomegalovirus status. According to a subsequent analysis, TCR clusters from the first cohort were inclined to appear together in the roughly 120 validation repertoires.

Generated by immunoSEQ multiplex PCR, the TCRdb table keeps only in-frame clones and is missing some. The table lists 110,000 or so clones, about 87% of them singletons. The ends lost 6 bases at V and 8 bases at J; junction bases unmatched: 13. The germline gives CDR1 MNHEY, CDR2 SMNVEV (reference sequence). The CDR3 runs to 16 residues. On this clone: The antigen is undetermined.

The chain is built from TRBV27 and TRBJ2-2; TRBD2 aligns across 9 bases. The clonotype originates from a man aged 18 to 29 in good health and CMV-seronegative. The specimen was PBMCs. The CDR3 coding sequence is TGTGCCAGCAGCCGCCGGGGCGCCAGCGGGAGGGGGGAGCTGTTTTTT. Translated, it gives CASSRRGASGRGELFF.